A selection of T cell receptor beta chains follows, all from one sample in a study of cytomegalovirus exposure and HLA in healthy donors. Profiling relied on immunoSEQ multiplex PCR, and the TCRdb table lists in-frame clones only, not all of them. Altogether some 100,000 clones are present, under 80% being singletons, with the ten largest covering more than 6%. Source material: PBMCs. The receptors were gathered from a woman aged 50 to 65 in good health and CMV-seropositive. Each CDR3 is given with its conserved first and last residue. D genes are given only for firm matches. Part of the rows lack a size; the others show once, few, many or a class for expanded clones.

v_gene: TRBV5-1
d_gene: .
j_gene: TRBJ2-2
abundance: once
CDR3nt: TGCGCCAGCAGCTTGATGGGCCCGGGGGCCGGGGAGCTGTTTTTT
CDR3aa: CASSLMGPGAGELFF

v_gene: TRBV6-5
d_gene: .
j_gene: TRBJ1-3
abundance: .
CDR3nt: TGTGCCAGCAGTTACTCGACTTCACGCGGAAACACCATATATTTT
CDR3aa: CASSYSTSRGNTIYF

v_gene: TRBV7-3
d_gene: .
j_gene: TRBJ2-2
abundance: .
CDR3nt: TGTGCCAGCAGCTTGGACACTACCGGGGAGCTGTTTTTT
CDR3aa: CASSLDTTGELFF

v_gene: TRBV6-5
d_gene: .
j_gene: TRBJ2-7
abundance: .
CDR3nt: TGTGCCAGCAGTCAACAGGGGAGGAAGGGCGAGCAGTACTTC
CDR3aa: CASSQQGRKGEQYF

v_gene: TRBV2
d_gene: .
j_gene: TRBJ1-1
abundance: .
CDR3nt: TGTGCCAGCAGCAACTTGAACACTGAAGCTTTCTTT
CDR3aa: CASSNLNTEAFF

v_gene: TRBV27
d_gene: .
j_gene: TRBJ2-3
abundance: .
CDR3nt: TGTGCCAGCAGCACTTCTAGCGTCTCTAGCACAGATACGCAGTATTTT
CDR3aa: CASSTSSVSSTDTQYF

v_gene: TRBV19
d_gene: TRBD2
j_gene: TRBJ2-1
abundance: .
CDR3nt: TGTGCCAGTAGCCCGAGCGGGGGGGCCTTCGATGAGCAGTTCTTC
CDR3aa: CASSPSGGAFDEQFF

v_gene: TRBV18
d_gene: TRBD2
j_gene: TRBJ2-3
abundance: .
CDR3nt: TGTGCCAGCTCACCACTAGCGGGGGGAGGCGATACGCAGTATTTT
CDR3aa: CASSPLAGGGDTQYF

v_gene: TRBV7-8
d_gene: .
j_gene: TRBJ2-2
abundance: .
CDR3nt: TGTGCCAGCATCCCGACAGCGAACACCGGGGAGCTGTTTTTT
CDR3aa: CASIPTANTGELFF

v_gene: TRBV7-3
d_gene: .
j_gene: TRBJ2-1
abundance: .
CDR3nt: TGTGCCAGCAGCTTCGGGGTTACCTCTTACAATGAGCAGTTCTTC
CDR3aa: CASSFGVTSYNEQFF

v_gene: TRBV5-4
d_gene: .
j_gene: TRBJ2-7
abundance: medium-sized
CDR3nt: TGTGCCAGCAGCGGTGAACTAAGTGAGCAGTACTTC
CDR3aa: CASSGELSEQYF

v_gene: TRBV7-3
d_gene: .
j_gene: TRBJ1-4
abundance: .
CDR3nt: TGTGCCAGCAGCCCCTCGGGGTGGTCTAATGAAAAACTGTTTTTT
CDR3aa: CASSPSGWSNEKLFF

v_gene: TRBV1
d_gene: .
j_gene: TRBJ1-1
abundance: few
CDR3nt: TGCACCAGCAGCCGACCCCTGACAGGGAGAGCTTTCTTT
CDR3aa: CTSSRPLTGRAFF

v_gene: TRBV6-5
d_gene: TRBD1
j_gene: TRBJ1-2
abundance: .
CDR3nt: TGTGCCAGCAGTTCCACAGGGGCCGGCTATGGCTACACCTTC
CDR3aa: CASSSTGAGYGYTF

v_gene: TRBV18
d_gene: TRBD1
j_gene: TRBJ2-7
abundance: .
CDR3nt: TGTGCCAGCTCACTACGGACAGGGAGGATCTACGAGCAGTACTTC
CDR3aa: CASSLRTGRIYEQYF

v_gene: TRBV5-1
d_gene: .
j_gene: TRBJ2-1
abundance: .
CDR3nt: TGCGCCAGCAGCTTGGGCGGGAACTCCTACAATGAGCAGTTCTTC
CDR3aa: CASSLGGNSYNEQFF

v_gene: TRBV5-1
d_gene: .
j_gene: TRBJ2-7
abundance: .
CDR3nt: TGCGCCAGCAGCTCCGCGGGTGAGTACGAGCAGTACTTC
CDR3aa: CASSSAGEYEQYF

v_gene: TRBV12-5
d_gene: TRBD1
j_gene: TRBJ1-2
abundance: .
CDR3nt: TGTGCTAGTGGTTTGCAAGACAGGGAATATGGCTACACCTTC
CDR3aa: CASGLQDREYGYTF

v_gene: TRBV11-2
d_gene: TRBD2
j_gene: TRBJ2-7
abundance: .
CDR3nt: TGTGCCAGCAGCTTAGCGGCTAGCGGTTTGTACGAGCAGTACTTC
CDR3aa: CASSLAASGLYEQYF

v_gene: TRBV4-3
d_gene: .
j_gene: TRBJ1-6
abundance: .
CDR3nt: TGCGCCAGCAGCCAAGGGTCGAAAGGGGCAAATTCACCCCTCCACTTT
CDR3aa: CASSQGSKGANSPLHF

v_gene: TRBV15
d_gene: TRBD2
j_gene: TRBJ2-3
abundance: .
CDR3nt: TGTGCCACCAGCAGTGGTTCTAGCGGGGGTGATACGCAGTATTTT
CDR3aa: CATSSGSSGGDTQYF

v_gene: TRBV7-2
d_gene: TRBD2
j_gene: TRBJ2-5
abundance: .
CDR3nt: TGTGCCAGCAGCCCCCGGGGGGGCCCAGAGACCCAGTACTTC
CDR3aa: CASSPRGGPETQYF

v_gene: TRBV19
d_gene: .
j_gene: TRBJ2-7
abundance: .
CDR3nt: TGTGCCAGTAGTATAGGAGCCCTCTACGAGCAGTACTTC
CDR3aa: CASSIGALYEQYF

v_gene: TRBV4-3
d_gene: .
j_gene: TRBJ2-1
abundance: .
CDR3nt: TGCGCCAGCAGCCAAAGGCCGGGAGTGAATGAGCAGTTCTTC
CDR3aa: CASSQRPGVNEQFF

v_gene: TRBV27
d_gene: TRBD2
j_gene: TRBJ2-5
abundance: .
CDR3nt: TGTGCCAGCAGTCCGGGGACTAGCGGGTCGCAAGAGACCCAGTACTTC
CDR3aa: CASSPGTSGSQETQYF

v_gene: TRBV9
d_gene: .
j_gene: TRBJ1-4
abundance: few
CDR3nt: TGTGCCAGCAGCGTAGCGGCGGGAGCAACTAATGAAAAACTGTTTTTT
CDR3aa: CASSVAAGATNEKLFF

v_gene: TRBV7-9
d_gene: TRBD1
j_gene: TRBJ2-7
abundance: .
CDR3nt: TGTGCCAGCAGCTTAATAGGGACAGCCTCCTACGAGCAGTACTTC
CDR3aa: CASSLIGTASYEQYF

v_gene: TRBV15
d_gene: .
j_gene: TRBJ2-7
abundance: .
CDR3nt: TGTGCCACCAGCAGAGGAGCAGGGCTCTCCTACGAGCAGTACTTC
CDR3aa: CATSRGAGLSYEQYF

v_gene: TRBV6-1
d_gene: .
j_gene: TRBJ1-5
abundance: .
CDR3nt: TGTGCCAGCAGCGGGTATAGCAATCAGCCCCAGCATTTT
CDR3aa: CASSGYSNQPQHF

v_gene: TRBV4-3
d_gene: .
j_gene: TRBJ2-3
abundance: once
CDR3nt: TGCGCCAGCAGCCAAGATAACTCAGATACGCAGTATTTT
CDR3aa: CASSQDNSDTQYF

v_gene: TRBV18
d_gene: .
j_gene: TRBJ2-7
abundance: .
CDR3nt: TGTGCCAGCTCACTTCAGATCCCAGGGGACGAGCAGTACTTC
CDR3aa: CASSLQIPGDEQYF

v_gene: TRBV15
d_gene: .
j_gene: TRBJ1-2
abundance: .
CDR3nt: TGTGCCACCAGCAGAGACTTGCAGGAAGGCTACACCTTC
CDR3aa: CATSRDLQEGYTF

v_gene: TRBV19
d_gene: TRBD2
j_gene: TRBJ2-7
abundance: .
CDR3nt: TGTGCCAGTAGTCCCTCGGGGGGCGAGCAGTACTTC
CDR3aa: CASSPSGGEQYF

v_gene: TRBV12-5
d_gene: .
j_gene: TRBJ2-2
abundance: .
CDR3nt: TGTGCTAGTGGTTTGGTCAGGGGCATATTCACCGGGGAGCTGTTTTTT
CDR3aa: CASGLVRGIFTGELFF

v_gene: TRBV6-5
d_gene: TRBD2
j_gene: TRBJ2-7
abundance: .
CDR3nt: TGTGCCAGCAGTTACTCGATCCCAGCGGGAGAATACGAGCAGTACTTC
CDR3aa: CASSYSIPAGEYEQYF

v_gene: TRBV6-6
d_gene: .
j_gene: TRBJ2-5
abundance: .
CDR3nt: TGTGCCAGCTCCGAAACGGGGGAAGAGACCCAGTACTTC
CDR3aa: CASSETGEETQYF